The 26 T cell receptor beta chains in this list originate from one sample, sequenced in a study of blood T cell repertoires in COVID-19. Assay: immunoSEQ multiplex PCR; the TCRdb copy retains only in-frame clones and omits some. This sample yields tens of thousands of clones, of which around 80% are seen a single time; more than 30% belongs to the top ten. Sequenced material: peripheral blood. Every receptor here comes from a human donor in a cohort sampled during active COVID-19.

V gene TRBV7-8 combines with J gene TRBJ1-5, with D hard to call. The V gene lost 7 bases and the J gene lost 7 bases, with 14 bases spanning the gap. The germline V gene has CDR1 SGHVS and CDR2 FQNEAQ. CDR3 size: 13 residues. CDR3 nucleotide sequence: TGTGCCAGCACCGAGGAGTTGCTCCAGCCCCAGCATTTT. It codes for CASTEELLQPQHF.

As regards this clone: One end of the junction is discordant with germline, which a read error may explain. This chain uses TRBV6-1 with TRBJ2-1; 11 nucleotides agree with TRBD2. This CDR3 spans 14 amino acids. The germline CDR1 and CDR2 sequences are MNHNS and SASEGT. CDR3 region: CASTELAGDNEQFF. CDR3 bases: TGTGCCAGCACTGAACTAGCGGGAGACAATGAGCAGTTCTTC.

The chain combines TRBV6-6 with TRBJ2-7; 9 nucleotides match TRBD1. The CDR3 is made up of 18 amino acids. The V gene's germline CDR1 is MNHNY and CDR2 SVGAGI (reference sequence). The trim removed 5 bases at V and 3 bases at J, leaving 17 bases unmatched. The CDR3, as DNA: TGTGCCAGCAGTCGCAAACGCCCACGGGGACAGGGAGGCTACGAGCAGTACTTC. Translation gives CASSRKRPRGQGGYEQYF.

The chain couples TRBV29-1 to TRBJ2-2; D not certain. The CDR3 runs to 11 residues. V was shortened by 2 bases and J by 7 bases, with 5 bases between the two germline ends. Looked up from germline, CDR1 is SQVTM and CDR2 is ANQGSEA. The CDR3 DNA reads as TGCAGCGTTGAACGCGTCGGGGAGCTGTTTTTT. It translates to CSVERVGELFF.

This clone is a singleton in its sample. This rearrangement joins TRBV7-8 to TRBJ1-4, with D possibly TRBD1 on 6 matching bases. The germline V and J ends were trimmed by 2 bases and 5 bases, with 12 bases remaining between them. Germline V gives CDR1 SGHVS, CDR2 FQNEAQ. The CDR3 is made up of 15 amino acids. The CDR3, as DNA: TGTGCCAGCAGCTTAAGGTCCGGACAGAATGAAAAACTGTTTTTT. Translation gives CASSLRSGQNEKLFF.

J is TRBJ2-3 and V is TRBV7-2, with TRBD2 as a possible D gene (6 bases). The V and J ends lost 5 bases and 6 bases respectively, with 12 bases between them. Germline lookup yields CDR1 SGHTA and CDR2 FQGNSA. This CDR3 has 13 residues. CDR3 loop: CASSHGRGDTQYF. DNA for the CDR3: TGTGCCAGCAGCCACGGCCGGGGGGATACGCAGTATTTT.

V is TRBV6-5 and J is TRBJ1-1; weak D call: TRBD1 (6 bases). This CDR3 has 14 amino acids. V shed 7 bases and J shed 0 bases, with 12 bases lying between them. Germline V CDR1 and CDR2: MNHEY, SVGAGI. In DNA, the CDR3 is TGTGCCAGCAAGTTGGGGGCAATGAACACTGAAGCTTTCTTT. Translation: CASKLGAMNTEAFF.

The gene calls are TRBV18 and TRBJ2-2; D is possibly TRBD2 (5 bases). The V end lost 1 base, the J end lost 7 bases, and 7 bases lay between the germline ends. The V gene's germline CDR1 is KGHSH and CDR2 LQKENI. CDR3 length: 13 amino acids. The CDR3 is CASSPLEGGELFF. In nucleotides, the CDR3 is TGTGCCAGCTCACCACTTGAGGGCGGGGAGCTGTTTTTT.

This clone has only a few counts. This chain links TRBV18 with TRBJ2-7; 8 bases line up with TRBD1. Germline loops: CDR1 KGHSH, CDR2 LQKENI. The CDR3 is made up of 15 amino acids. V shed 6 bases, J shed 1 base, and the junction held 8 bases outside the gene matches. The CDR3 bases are TGTGCCAGCTCCCAAGGGACAGGAGGATCCTACGAGCAGTACTTC. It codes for CASSQGTGGSYEQYF.

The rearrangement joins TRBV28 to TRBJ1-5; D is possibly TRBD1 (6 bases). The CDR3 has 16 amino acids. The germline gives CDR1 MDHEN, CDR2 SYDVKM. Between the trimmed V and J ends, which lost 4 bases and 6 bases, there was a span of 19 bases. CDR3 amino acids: CASSWLNRVGTQPQHF. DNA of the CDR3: TGTGCCAGCAGTTGGTTAAACAGGGTAGGGACTCAGCCCCAGCATTTT.

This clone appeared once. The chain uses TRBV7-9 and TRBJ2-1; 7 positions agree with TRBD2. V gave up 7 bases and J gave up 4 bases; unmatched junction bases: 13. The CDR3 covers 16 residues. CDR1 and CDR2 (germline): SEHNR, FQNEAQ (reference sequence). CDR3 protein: CASTTGPAGSYNEQFF. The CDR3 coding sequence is TGTGCCAGCACCACGGGGCCAGCGGGAAGTTACAATGAGCAGTTCTTC.

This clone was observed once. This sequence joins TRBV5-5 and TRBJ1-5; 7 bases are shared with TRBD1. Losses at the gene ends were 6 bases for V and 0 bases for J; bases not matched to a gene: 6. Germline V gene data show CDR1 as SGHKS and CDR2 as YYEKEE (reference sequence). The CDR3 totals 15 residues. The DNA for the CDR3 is TGTGCCAGCACCCGGGACAGTCTTAGCAATCAGCCCCAGCATTTT. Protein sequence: CASTRDSLSNQPQHF.

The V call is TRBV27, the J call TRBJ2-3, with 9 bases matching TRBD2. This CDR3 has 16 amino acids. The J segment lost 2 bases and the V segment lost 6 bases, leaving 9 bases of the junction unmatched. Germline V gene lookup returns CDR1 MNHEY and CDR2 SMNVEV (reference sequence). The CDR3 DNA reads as TGTGCCAGCAGCTACGGCCTAGCGGGAATCACAGATACGCAGTATTTT. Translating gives CASSYGLAGITDTQYF.

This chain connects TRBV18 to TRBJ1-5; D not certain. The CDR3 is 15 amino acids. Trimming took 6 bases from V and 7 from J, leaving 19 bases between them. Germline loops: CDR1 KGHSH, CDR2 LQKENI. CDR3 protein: CASSPATGLEQPQHF. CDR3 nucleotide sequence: TGTGCCAGCTCCCCTGCGACGGGTTTAGAACAGCCCCAGCATTTT.

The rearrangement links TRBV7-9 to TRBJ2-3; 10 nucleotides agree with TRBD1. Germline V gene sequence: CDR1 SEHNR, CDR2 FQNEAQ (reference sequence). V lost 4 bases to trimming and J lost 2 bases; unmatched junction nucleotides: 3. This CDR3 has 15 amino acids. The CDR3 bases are TGTGCCAGCAGCTGGGGACAGGGGTACACAGATACGCAGTATTTT. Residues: CASSWGQGYTDTQYF. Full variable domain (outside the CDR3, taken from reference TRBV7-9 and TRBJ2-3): DTGVSQNPRHKITKRGQNVTFRCDPISEHNRLYWYRQTLGQGPEFLTYFQNEAQLEKSRLLSDRFSAERPKGSFSTLEIQRTEQGDSAMYLCASSWGQGYTDTQYFGPGTRLTVL.

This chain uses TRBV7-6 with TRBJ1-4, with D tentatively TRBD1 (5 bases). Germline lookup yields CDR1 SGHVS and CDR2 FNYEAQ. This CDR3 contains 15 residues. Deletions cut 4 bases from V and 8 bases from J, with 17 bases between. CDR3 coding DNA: TGTGCCAGCAGCTCCCGGGAGGGGAGAAGGGAAAAACTGTTTTTT. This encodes CASSSREGRREKLFF.

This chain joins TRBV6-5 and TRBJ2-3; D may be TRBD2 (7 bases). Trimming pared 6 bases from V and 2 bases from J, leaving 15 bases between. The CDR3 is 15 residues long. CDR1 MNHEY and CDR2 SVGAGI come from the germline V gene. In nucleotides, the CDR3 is TGTGCCAGCAGCAAGGGAGGGGGGACCACAGATACGCAGTATTTT. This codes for CASSKGGGTTDTQYF.

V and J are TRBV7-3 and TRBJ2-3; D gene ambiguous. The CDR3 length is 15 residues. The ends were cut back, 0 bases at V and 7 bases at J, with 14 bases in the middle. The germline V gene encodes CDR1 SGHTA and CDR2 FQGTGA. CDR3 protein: CASSLTAGARNTQYF. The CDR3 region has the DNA TGTGCCAGCAGCTTAACGGCTGGAGCTAGGAATACGCAGTATTTT.

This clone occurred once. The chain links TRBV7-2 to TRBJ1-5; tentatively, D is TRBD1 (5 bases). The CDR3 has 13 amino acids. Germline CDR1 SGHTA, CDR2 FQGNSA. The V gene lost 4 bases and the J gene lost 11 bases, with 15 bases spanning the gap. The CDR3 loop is CASSSQGPATQHF. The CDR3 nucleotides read TGTGCCAGCAGCTCCCAGGGCCCAGCGACCCAGCATTTT.

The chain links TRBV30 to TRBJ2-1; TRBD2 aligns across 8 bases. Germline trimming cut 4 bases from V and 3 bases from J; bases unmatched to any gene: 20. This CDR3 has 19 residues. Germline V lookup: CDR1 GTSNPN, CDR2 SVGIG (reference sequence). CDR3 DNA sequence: TGTGCCTGGACCCGCCGGCCCGGGAGCGGGAGAGGCGACTACAATGAGCAGTTCTTC. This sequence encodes CAWTRRPGSGRGDYNEQFF. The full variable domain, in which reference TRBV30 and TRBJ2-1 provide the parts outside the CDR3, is SQTIHQWPATLVQPVGSPLSLECTVEGTSNPNLYWYRQAAGRGLQLLFYSVGIGQISSEVPQNLSASRPQDRQFILSSKKLLLSDSGFYLCAWTRRPGSGRGDYNEQFFGPGTRLTVL.

The CDR3 sequence: CASSRLAGGQDTQYF. The CDR3 region has the DNA TGTGCCAGCAGCCGACTAGCGGGAGGGCAAGATACGCAGTATTTT. The J gene is TRBJ2-3, the V gene TRBV11-2, with 14 bases lining up with TRBD2. This CDR3 comprises 15 residues. V trimming: 5 bases; J trimming: 5 bases; junction bases outside the gene matches: 3. Germline V gene data show CDR1 as SGHAT and CDR2 as FQNNGV.

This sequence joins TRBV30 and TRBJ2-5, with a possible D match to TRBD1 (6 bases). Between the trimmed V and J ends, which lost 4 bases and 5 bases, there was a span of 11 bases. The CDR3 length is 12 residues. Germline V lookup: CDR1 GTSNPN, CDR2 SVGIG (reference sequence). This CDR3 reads CAWNRAAETQYF. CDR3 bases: TGTGCCTGGAACAGGGCAGCGGAGACCCAGTACTTC.

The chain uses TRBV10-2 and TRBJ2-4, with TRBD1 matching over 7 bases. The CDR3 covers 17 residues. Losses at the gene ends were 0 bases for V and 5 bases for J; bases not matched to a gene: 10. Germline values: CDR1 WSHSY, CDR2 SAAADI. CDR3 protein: CASSESGGPLSENIQYF. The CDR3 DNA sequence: TGCGCCAGCAGTGAGTCAGGGGGCCCTCTTAGCGAAAACATTCAGTACTTC.

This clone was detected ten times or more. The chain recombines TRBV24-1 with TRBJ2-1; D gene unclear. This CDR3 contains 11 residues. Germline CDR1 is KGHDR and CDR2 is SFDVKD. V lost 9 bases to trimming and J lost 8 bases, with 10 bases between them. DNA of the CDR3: TGTGCCACCTCTGCGCATCATGAGCAGTTCTTC. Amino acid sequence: CATSAHHEQFF.

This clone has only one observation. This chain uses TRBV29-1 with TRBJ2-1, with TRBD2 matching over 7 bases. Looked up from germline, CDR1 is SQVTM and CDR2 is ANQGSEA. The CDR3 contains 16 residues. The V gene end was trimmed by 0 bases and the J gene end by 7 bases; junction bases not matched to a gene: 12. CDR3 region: CSVEEYKAGLGNEQFF. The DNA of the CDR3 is TGCAGCGTTGAAGAGTACAAAGCGGGACTTGGGAATGAGCAGTTCTTC.

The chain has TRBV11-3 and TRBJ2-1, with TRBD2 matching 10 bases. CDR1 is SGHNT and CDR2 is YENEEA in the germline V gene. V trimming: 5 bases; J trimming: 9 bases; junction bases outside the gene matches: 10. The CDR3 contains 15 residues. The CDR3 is CASSLRTSGPFEQFF. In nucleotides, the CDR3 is TGTGCCAGCAGCCTACGGACTAGCGGACCCTTTGAGCAGTTCTTC.